One and the same sample provided the 5 T cell receptor beta chains below, sequenced in a study of early T cells in non-severe SARS-CoV-2 infection. MiXCR, run by TCRdb on the 5' RACE reads, gives a single entry per CDR3 protein. The sample lists approximately 71,000 distinct CDR3 sequences, 9% to 15% occurring once. The sample consisted of whole blood. These receptors all stem from an adult who was a healthcare worker with PCR-confirmed SARS-CoV-2 infection or an uninfected control (not recorded which).

This clonotype was seen repeatedly, ten times or more. The V call is TRBV7-6, the J call TRBJ1-3; weak D call: TRBD1 (6 bases). The CDR3 is 13 residues long. V was pared by 5 bases and J by 5 bases, with 10 bases between. The germline V gene has CDR1 SGHVS and CDR2 FNYEAQ. The CDR3 DNA reads as TGTGCCAGCAGCCCGGGACACCGAAACACCATATATTTT. Protein: CASSPGHRNTIYF.

This clonotype was picked up a small number of times. The chain is built from TRBV6-2 or TRBV6-3 and TRBJ1-2, with D unresolved. Deletions cut 5 bases from V and 2 bases from J, with 15 bases between. CDR1 and CDR2 from the germline V gene are MNHEY and SVGEGT. The CDR3 is 15 residues long. The CDR3 region has the DNA TGTGCCAGCAGTAACGGACTTCAGGAGAACTATGGCTACACCTTC. Amino acids: CASSNGLQENYGYTF.

This clonotype came up many times. CDR3 region: CAWSGQGYQPQHF. CDR3 DNA: TGTGCCTGGAGCGGACAGGGCTACCAGCCCCAGCATTTT. This chain links TRBV30 with TRBJ1-5, with 8 bases identical to TRBD1. V lost 3 bases, J lost 7 bases, and 5 bases stayed unmatched. This CDR3 spans 13 amino acids. The germline V gene encodes CDR1 GTSNPN and CDR2 SVGIG (reference sequence). Together with reference TRBV30 and TRBJ1-5, the CDR3 gives the full variable domain: SQTIHQWPATLVQPVGSPLSLECTVEGTSNPNLYWYRQAAGRGLQLLFYSVGIGQISSEVPQNLSASRPQDRQFILSSKKLLLSDSGFYLCAWSGQGYQPQHFGDGTRLSIL.

In its sample, this clonotype was seen a few times. V is TRBV20-1 and J is TRBJ1-2, with D hard to call. Trimming shortened V by 3 bases and J by 8 bases, and 16 bases separated the two germline ends. Per the germline V gene, CDR1 is DFQATT and CDR2 is SNEGSKA (reference sequence). CDR3 length: 13 residues. The CDR3 nucleotides are TGCAGTGCTAGGGGTTTTGGAAACGGCGGCTACACCTTC. Translated, it gives CSARGFGNGGYTF.

The V gene is TRBV2, the J gene TRBJ2-7, with 9 bases lining up with TRBD2. Trimming took 5 bases from V and 8 from J; bases not matched to a gene: 10. The germline V gene encodes CDR1 SNHLY and CDR2 FYNNEI. The CDR3 covers 14 residues. The CDR3 bases are TGTGCCAGCAGTCCCAGCTGGACTAGCGCTAAGCAGTACTTC. Amino acids: CASSPSWTSAKQYF.